A single sample gave rise to the 5 T cell receptor beta chains below, sequenced in a study of blood T cell repertoires in COVID-19 (dated by TCRdb to the early 2020s). Library preparation employed the immunoSEQ multiplex PCR assay. Imported from immuneACCESS, the table was reduced by TCRdb to in-frame sequences with V and J called. These copies leave out some clones; in studies compared against another copy, an unresolved V gene accounts for under half, and the cause of the remainder is not known. For this sample there are tens of thousands of clones; roughly 89% appear just once. The ten largest clonotypes hold 1.7% of the sample. The sample consisted of peripheral blood. These receptors came from a woman aged 55-70 years with active COVID-19.

J is TRBJ2-1 and V is TRBV7-3; 7 nucleotides match TRBD1. The trim removed 2 bases at V and 8 bases at J, leaving 6 bases unmatched. The CDR3 spans 14 residues. Looked up from germline, CDR1 is SGHTA and CDR2 is FQGTGA. CDR3 sequence reads: CASSLGQVGHEQFF. The CDR3 DNA reads as TGTGCCAGCAGCTTAGGACAGGTGGGGCATGAGCAGTTCTTC.

This clone was seen only once. Other DNA sequences in the sample encode the same CDR3. V usage is TRBV7-8 and J usage is TRBJ2-2, with a tentative D call TRBD2 (6 bases). Germline V gives CDR1 SGHVS, CDR2 FQNEAQ. The CDR3 is made up of 15 amino acids. Trimming took off 5 bases at V and 7 bases at J, with 17 bases between the two ends. The CDR3 DNA reads TGTGCCAGCAGCCTGGGTCGGGGGACGGGCGGGGAGCTGTTTTTT. It encodes CASSLGRGTGGELFF. Full variable domain (remainder filled in from reference TRBV7-8 and TRBJ2-2): GAGVSQSPRYKVAKRGQDVALRCDPISGHVSLFWYQQALGQGPEFLTYFQNEAQLDKSGLPSDRFFAERPEGSVSTLKIQRTQQEDSAVYLCASSLGRGTGGELFFGEGSRLTVL.

The rearrangement uses TRBV6-2 or TRBV6-3 and TRBJ2-3, with 9 positions matching TRBD2. This CDR3 region has 18 residues. V gave up 7 bases and J gave up 3 bases; unmatched junction bases: 17. The germline V gene has CDR1 MNHEY and CDR2 SVGEGT. The CDR3 nucleotides are TGTGCCAGCACCCCCATCCCCCGGGCTAGCGGGATTACAGATACGCAGTATTTT. Translated: CASTPIPRASGITDTQYF.

This chain joins TRBV7-9 and TRBJ1-3, with D hard to call. This CDR3 region has 14 residues. The V gene's germline CDR1 is SEHNR and CDR2 FQNEAQ (reference sequence). The V gene lost 0 bases and the J gene lost 4 bases, with 7 bases spanning the gap. For the CDR3, the DNA is TGTGCCAGCAGCTTAGCCTCAGTAGGAAACACCATATATTTT. Amino acid sequence: CASSLASVGNTIYF.

V is TRBV30 and J is TRBJ1-5; D is unresolved. The length of the CDR3 is 13 residues. Germline CDR1 is GTSNPN and CDR2 is SVGIG (reference sequence). The V gene lost 3 bases and the J gene lost 7 bases, with 13 bases spanning the gap. CDR3 in amino acids: CAWSVREDQPQHF. The CDR3 coding sequence is TGTGCCTGGAGCGTTAGGGAGGACCAGCCCCAGCATTTT.